The 21 T cell receptor beta chains listed next were all sequenced from one sample in a study of cytomegalovirus exposure and HLA in healthy donors. It was with 60 Vbeta and 13 Jbeta primers that the PCR ran. The protocol was immunoSEQ multiplex PCR, while the TCRdb copy is restricted to in-frame clones and leaves out a portion. Recorded here are tens of thousands of clones; the top ten clones represent more than 9%. Sequenced sample: PBMCs. These TCRs come from a woman younger than 45 in good health and CMV-seropositive.

The V and J genes are TRBV18 and TRBJ1-1, with a weak D call TRBD1 (6 bases). The CDR3 spans 14 residues. CDR1 is KGHSH and CDR2 is LQKENI in the germline V gene. Trimming removed 3 bases at V and 5 bases at J, with 13 bases between. CDR3 sequence (DNA): TGTGCCAGCTCACCTTTGGGGGCACGGACTGAAGCTTTCTTT. Translating gives CASSPLGARTEAFF.

The V call is TRBV9, the J call TRBJ1-1; D gene ambiguous. V was pared by 4 bases and J by 1 base, with 14 bases between. The CDR3 has 15 amino acids. Germline lookup yields CDR1 SGDLS and CDR2 YYNGEE. The CDR3 DNA reads TGTGCCAGCAGCCCAGGCCGGCAGAGGAACACTGAAGCTTTCTTT. As protein: CASSPGRQRNTEAFF.

This sequence joins TRBV2 and TRBJ2-7, with D possibly TRBD1 on 6 matching bases. The CDR3 has 11 residues. Trimming shortened V by 5 bases and J by 10 bases, and 12 bases separated the two germline ends. Germline values: CDR1 SNHLY, CDR2 FYNNEI. In DNA form, the CDR3 reads TGTGCCAGCAGTCTCTGGACAGAACAGTACTTC. Protein: CASSLWTEQYF.

This rearrangement joins TRBV5-1 to TRBJ1-5; TRBD1 matches at 12 bases. The CDR3 totals 16 residues. V gave up 0 bases and J gave up 15 bases; unmatched junction bases: 13. CDR1 and CDR2 (germline): SGHRS, YFSETQ. In DNA, the CDR3 is TGCGCCAGCAGCTTGGGTCCGGGACAGGGGGCAGACCCACGGCATTTT. Residues: CASSLGPGQGADPRHF.

The chain couples TRBV29-1 to TRBJ2-2; D might be TRBD2 (5 bases). Trimming took 4 bases from V and 7 from J, leaving 7 bases between them. The CDR3 contains 11 residues. Germline CDR1 and CDR2: SQVTM and ANQGSEA. CDR3 coding DNA: TGCAGCGTTGCGGGGAACGGGGAGCTGTTTTTT. Translated, it gives CSVAGNGELFF.

For this clone: The germline gene is not matched at one end of the junction; a read error may be the cause. V is TRBV30 and J is TRBJ1-6; maybe TRBD1 (5 bases). The CDR3 totals 16 residues. From germline, CDR1 is GTSNPN and CDR2 SVGIG (reference sequence). CDR3 protein: CAWSVPGLPINSHLHF. CDR3 in DNA: TGTGCCTGGAGTGTACCGGGACTCCCCATTAATTCACACCTCCACTTT.

The V and J genes are TRBV7-2 and TRBJ1-2; maybe TRBD1 (5 bases). This CDR3 contains 13 residues. V was cut by 6 bases and J by 8 bases, with 16 bases left in between. Germline V gene lookup returns CDR1 SGHTA and CDR2 FQGNSA. The CDR3 DNA is TGTGCCAGCAGTCCTCGGACACCCCGCGGCTACACCTTC. This codes for CASSPRTPRGYTF.

With regard to this clone: At one end the junction does not follow the germline gene, possibly because of a read error. The chain uses TRBV6-5 and TRBJ2-1, with D perhaps matching TRBD2 (6 bases). Germline CDR1 is MNHEY and CDR2 is SVGAGI. This CDR3 is built from 14 residues. CDR3 region: CASSPGSSDNEQFF. In DNA, the CDR3 is TGTGCCAGCAGCCCCGGGAGCTCCGACAATGAGCAGTTCTTC.

This chain connects TRBV9 to TRBJ2-2, with D possibly being TRBD2 (6 bases). V was pared by 7 bases and J by 9 bases, with 13 bases between. Germline assignment: CDR1 SGDLS and CDR2 YYNGEE. The CDR3 contains 12 residues. CDR3 nucleotides: TGTGCCAGCGCCCAAGGGGACTGGGAGCTGTTTTTT. Protein: CASAQGDWELFF.

The chain joins TRBV30 to TRBJ1-3; possible D gene TRBD1, 5 bases. The germline V gene encodes CDR1 GTSNPN and CDR2 SVGIG (reference sequence). The CDR3 covers 13 residues. V was pared by 3 bases and J by 7 bases, with 13 bases between. The CDR3 bases are TGTGCCTGGAGCCTTTCCGGGGGGAACACCATATATTTT. Translating gives CAWSLSGGNTIYF. Supplemented by reference TRBV30 and TRBJ1-3, the full variable domain reads SQTIHQWPATLVQPVGSPLSLECTVEGTSNPNLYWYRQAAGRGLQLLFYSVGIGQISSEVPQNLSASRPQDRQFILSSKKLLLSDSGFYLCAWSLSGGNTIYFGEGSWLTVV.

The chain recombines TRBV5-1 with TRBJ2-7, with D maybe TRBD1 (5 bases). This CDR3 has 17 amino acids. The germline V gene has CDR1 SGHRS and CDR2 YFSETQ. V lost 2 bases to trimming and J lost 6 bases, with 24 bases between them. For the CDR3, the DNA is TGCGCCAGCAGCTTCCGACAGATACACGAAGCCCCGGCCGAGCAGTACTTC. This codes for CASSFRQIHEAPAEQYF.

Concerning this clone itself: Other DNA sequences of this sample code for an identical CDR3. The rearrangement joins TRBV5-1 to TRBJ1-1; 7 bases are shared with TRBD1. Germline loops: CDR1 SGHRS, CDR2 YFSETQ. This CDR3 is built from 15 residues. V shed 7 bases and J 4 bases; nucleotides not matched to a gene: 13. CDR3 residues: CASRSDPGTATEAFF. In DNA, the CDR3 is TGCGCCAGCCGCTCCGATCCAGGGACAGCCACTGAAGCTTTCTTT.

Concerning this clone: One end of the junction fails to match germline, which may point to a read error. The chain has TRBV7-7 and TRBJ2-1; tentative D call: TRBD2 (6 bases). The CDR3 is 13 residues long. The V gene's germline CDR1 is SSHAT and CDR2 FNYEAQ (reference sequence). The DNA of the CDR3 is TGTGCTAGCAGCACGGGAGTACGGGGTGAGCAGTTCTTC. Its protein is CASSTGVRGEQFF.

J is TRBJ2-7 and V is TRBV13, with TRBD1 matching 8 bases. V gave up 1 base and J gave up 2 bases; unmatched junction bases: 7. CDR3 length: 16 amino acids. CDR1 and CDR2 (germline): PRHDT, FYEKMQ (reference sequence). The CDR3 coding sequence is TGTGCCAGCAGCTTAGCCGTGGGACAGGTGACCTACGAGCAGTACTTC. The encoded protein is CASSLAVGQVTYEQYF.

The V call is TRBV11-1, the J call TRBJ2-5; 8 positions agree with TRBD2. CDR1 and CDR2 (germline): SGHAT, FQDESV (reference sequence). V gave up 5 bases and J gave up 4 bases; unmatched junction bases: 6. The CDR3 length is 14 residues. DNA for the CDR3: TGTGCCAGCAGCAACCGGGGGGGCGGAGAGACCCAGTACTTC. As protein: CASSNRGGGETQYF. The full variable domain, its missing parts supplied by reference TRBV11-1 and TRBJ2-5, is EAEVAQSPRYKITEKSQAVAFWCDPISGHATLYWYRQILGQGPELLVQFQDESVVDDSQLPKDRFSAERLKGVDSTLKIQPAELGDSAMYLCASSNRGGGETQYFGPGTRLLVL.

The chain joins TRBV19 to TRBJ1-3; D ambiguous. Germline V CDR1 and CDR2: LNHDA, SQIVND (reference sequence). This CDR3 has 16 amino acids. Between the trimmed V and J ends, which lost 9 bases and 0 bases, there was a span of 18 bases. This CDR3 reads CASHHGRGSSGNTIYF. The CDR3 bases are TGTGCCAGCCACCACGGGAGAGGGAGCTCTGGAAACACCATATATTTT.

This chain joins TRBV10-3 and TRBJ1-5, with D maybe TRBD1 (6 bases). Deletions cut 0 bases from V and 5 bases from J, with 14 bases between. The CDR3 spans 16 residues. CDR1 and CDR2 (germline): ENHRY, SYGVKD. DNA of the CDR3: TGTGCCATCAGTGAGTCAGGCCGAGGGGGAGATCAGCCCCAGCATTTT. Translation: CAISESGRGGDQPQHF.

The chain couples TRBV7-9 to TRBJ1-6, with 7 nucleotides matching TRBD1. The germline V gene encodes CDR1 SEHNR and CDR2 FQNEAQ (reference sequence). The CDR3 has 13 residues. J was trimmed by 8 bases and V by 4 bases; bases with no gene match: 2. This chain's CDR3 is CASSSGQDSPLHF. CDR3 nucleotide sequence: TGTGCCAGCAGCTCAGGACAGGATTCACCCCTCCACTTT.

A word on this clone: It is unclear where the CDR3 begins or ends on the DNA, so no DNA is shown, and the CDR3 is as TCRdb lists it. The chain is built from TRBV7-2 and TRBJ1-2; the table's D call TRBD1 went unverified against the DNA. Germline lookup yields CDR1 SGHTA and CDR2 FQGNSA. The CDR3 contains 15 residues when both ends are counted. The CDR3 spells CASSFFGPGVPGYTF.

The V gene is TRBV6-1, the J gene TRBJ2-1, with 9 bases aligning to TRBD2. Trimming at V came to 1 base and at J to 6 bases, leaving 4 bases not matched to a gene. CDR1 and CDR2 (germline): MNHNS, SASEGT. The CDR3 runs to 15 residues. The CDR3 bases are TGTGCCAGCAGTGAAGGGGTAGCGGGAGTCAATGAGCAGTTCTTC. Translated: CASSEGVAGVNEQFF.

The chain employs TRBV11-2 and TRBJ2-3, with 9 bases fitting TRBD2. Germline V CDR1 and CDR2: SGHAT, FQNNGV. J gave up 2 bases and V 0 bases, and 3 bases lay outside the gene matches. CDR3 length: 16 residues. For the CDR3, the DNA is TGTGCCAGCAGCTTAGAACTAGCGGGTCTCACAGATACGCAGTATTTT. Translation gives CASSLELAGLTDTQYF.